The rows below give T cell receptor beta chains drawn from one sample of a study of radiation and T cells in renal cell carcinoma. Clones were sequenced by immunoSEQ multiplex PCR, and TCRdb holds only the in-frame ones, with some missing. The repertoire includes some 100,000 clones, under 90% of them detected once, and roughly 7% sits in the top ten. The sequencing used blood, collected from a patient whose treatment included radiotherapy and nephrectomy. These receptors were collected from a man in his sixties with renal cell carcinoma. Each CDR3 is given with its conserved first and last residue. Fields, in order: V gene, D gene, clone size, J gene, CDR3 DNA, CDR3 protein. The D gene is left open where the match is weak. Not every row has a clone size; where given, it reads once, few, many or a size class.

v_call: TRBV5-6
d_call: -
clone_size: -
j_call: TRBJ2-7
cdr3_nt: TGTGCCAGCAGCTTTATCCAGGACAGAACCTACGAGCAGTACTTC
cdr3_aa: CASSFIQDRTYEQYF

v_call: TRBV27
d_call: TRBD1
clone_size: once
j_call: TRBJ2-1
cdr3_nt: TGTGCCAGCAGTTTATCGGGACAGGGGTTCAATGAGCAGTTCTTC
cdr3_aa: CASSLSGQGFNEQFF

v_call: TRBV14
d_call: -
clone_size: -
j_call: TRBJ2-7
cdr3_nt: TGTGCCAGCAGCCAGAGACCCTACGAGCAGTACTTC
cdr3_aa: CASSQRPYEQYF

v_call: TRBV4-1
d_call: -
clone_size: -
j_call: TRBJ2-5
cdr3_nt: TGCGCCAGCAGCCAAGATCCGAGGGGCGGAGAGACCCAGTACTTC
cdr3_aa: CASSQDPRGGETQYF

v_call: TRBV7-2
d_call: TRBD2
clone_size: -
j_call: TRBJ2-3
cdr3_nt: TGTGCCAGCAGCCCCTTGCTAGCGGGAGGTACAGATACGCAGTATTTT
cdr3_aa: CASSPLLAGGTDTQYF

v_call: TRBV29-1
d_call: -
clone_size: -
j_call: TRBJ2-3
cdr3_nt: TGCAGCGTTCCCGGACAGAGCCCAAATACGCAGTATTTT
cdr3_aa: CSVPGQSPNTQYF

v_call: TRBV6-5
d_call: -
clone_size: -
j_call: TRBJ2-6
cdr3_nt: TGTGCCAGCAGTTTTGACTCTGGGGCCAACGTCCTGACTTTC
cdr3_aa: CASSFDSGANVLTF

v_call: TRBV7-8
d_call: -
clone_size: -
j_call: TRBJ2-7
cdr3_nt: TGTGCCAGCAGCTTAGTGGGGTACGAGCAGTACTTC
cdr3_aa: CASSLVGYEQYF

v_call: TRBV7-2
d_call: TRBD1
clone_size: -
j_call: TRBJ1-5
cdr3_nt: TGTGCCAGCAGCACCCAGGACAGGGGGGGCAATCAGCCCCAGCATTTT
cdr3_aa: CASSTQDRGGNQPQHF

v_call: TRBV6-5
d_call: -
clone_size: -
j_call: TRBJ2-7
cdr3_nt: TGTGCCAGCAGTTACTCTTCGGGGCCCGCCTACGAGCAGTACTTC
cdr3_aa: CASSYSSGPAYEQYF

v_call: TRBV28
d_call: -
clone_size: -
j_call: TRBJ2-2
cdr3_nt: TGTGCCAGCAGTTTATTATACCGGGACCCGAACACCGGGGAGCTGTTTTTT
cdr3_aa: CASSLLYRDPNTGELFF

v_call: TRBV6-6
d_call: -
clone_size: -
j_call: TRBJ2-1
cdr3_nt: TGTGCCAGCATTATAACAGGGAGAAATGAGCAGTTCTTC
cdr3_aa: CASIITGRNEQFF

v_call: TRBV5-1
d_call: TRBD1
clone_size: -
j_call: TRBJ2-5
cdr3_nt: TGCGCCAGCAGCTTTCGCGCGTCTCGGACAGGGCAAGAGACCCAGTACTTC
cdr3_aa: CASSFRASRTGQETQYF

v_call: TRBV7-2
d_call: TRBD2
clone_size: -
j_call: TRBJ2-5
cdr3_nt: TGTGCCAGCAGCCGTTCCCTAGCGGGAGCCCCAGAGACCCAGTACTTC
cdr3_aa: CASSRSLAGAPETQYF

v_call: TRBV12-5
d_call: -
clone_size: -
j_call: TRBJ1-1
cdr3_nt: TGTGCTAGTGGTACGACGGGGAACACTGAAGCTTTCTTT
cdr3_aa: CASGTTGNTEAFF